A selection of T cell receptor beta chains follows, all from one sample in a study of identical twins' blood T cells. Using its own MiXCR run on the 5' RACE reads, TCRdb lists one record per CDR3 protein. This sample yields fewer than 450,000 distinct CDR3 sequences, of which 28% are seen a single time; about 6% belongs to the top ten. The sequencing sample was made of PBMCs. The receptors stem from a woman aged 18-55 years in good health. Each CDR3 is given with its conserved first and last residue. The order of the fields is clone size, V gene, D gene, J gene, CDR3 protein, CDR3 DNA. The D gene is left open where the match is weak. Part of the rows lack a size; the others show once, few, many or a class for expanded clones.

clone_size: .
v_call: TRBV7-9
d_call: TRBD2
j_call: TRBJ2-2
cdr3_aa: CASSSSSGSRPGELFF
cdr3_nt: TGTGCCAGCAGCAGCTCTAGCGGCTCGAGGCCCGGGGAGCTGTTTTTT

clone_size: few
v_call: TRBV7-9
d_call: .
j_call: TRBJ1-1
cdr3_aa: CASSPQGGKTEAFF
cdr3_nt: TGTGCCAGCAGCCCGCAGGGTGGAAAGACTGAAGCTTTCTTT

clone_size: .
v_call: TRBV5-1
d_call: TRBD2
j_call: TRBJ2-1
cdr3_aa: CASSPRLAGMSSYNEQFF
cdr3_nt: TGCGCCAGCAGCCCCAGACTAGCGGGGATGAGCTCCTACAATGAGCAGTTCTTC

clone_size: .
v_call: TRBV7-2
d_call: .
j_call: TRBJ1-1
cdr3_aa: CASSFYGVNTEAFF
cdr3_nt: TGTGCCAGCAGCTTTTATGGGGTGAACACTGAAGCTTTCTTT

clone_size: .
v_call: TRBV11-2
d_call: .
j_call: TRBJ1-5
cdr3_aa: CASSLTHNQPQHF
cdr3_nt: TGTGCCAGCAGCTTGACCCACAATCAGCCCCAGCATTTT

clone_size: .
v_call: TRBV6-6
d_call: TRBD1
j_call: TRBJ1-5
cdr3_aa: CASNRGQYQPQHF
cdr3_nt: TGTGCCAGCAATAGGGGACAGTATCAGCCCCAGCATTTT

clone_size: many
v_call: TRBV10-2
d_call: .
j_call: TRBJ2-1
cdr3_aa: CARGIWAYNEQFF
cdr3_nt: TGCGCCAGGGGGATATGGGCCTACAATGAGCAGTTCTTC

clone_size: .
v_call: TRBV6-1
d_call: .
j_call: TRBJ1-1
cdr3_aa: CASSERGGFSTEAFF
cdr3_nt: TGTGCCAGCAGTGAACGGGGGGGCTTTTCCACTGAAGCTTTCTTT

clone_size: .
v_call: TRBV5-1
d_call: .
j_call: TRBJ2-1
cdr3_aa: CASSYQGNEQFF
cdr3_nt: TGCGCCAGCAGCTACCAGGGGAATGAGCAGTTCTTC

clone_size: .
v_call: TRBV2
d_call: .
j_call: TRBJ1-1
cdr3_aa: CASNGGYTEAFF
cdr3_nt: TGTGCCAGCAACGGGGGGTACACTGAAGCTTTCTTT